This entry concerns a single T cell receptor beta chain. Germline loops: CDR1 MNHEY, CDR2 SVGAGI. The CDR3 is 13 residues long. Trimming removed 5 bases at V and 7 bases at J, with 12 bases between. Sequenced by immunoSEQ multiplex PCR; TCRdb stores in-frame clones only, minus some. The repertoire holds 50,000 or so clones, with roughly 80% as singletons. The data derive from a study of OX40 agonist ivuxolimab in advanced cancers. The specimen comprised CD4+ or CD8+ T cells sorted from blood, sampled in a trial of the OX40 agonist ivuxolimab. This sequence originates from an adult with an advanced solid tumor such as melanoma, head and neck, liver or kidney cancer. The chain joins TRBV6-5 to TRBJ2-1; D unclear. The CDR3 sequence is CASSLLPRNEQFF. The CDR3 nucleotides read TGTGCCAGCAGTCTTCTGCCCAGGAATGAGCAGTTCTTC.